These T cell receptor beta chains were read from a single sample in a study of cytomegalovirus exposure and HLA in healthy donors. The method was immunoSEQ multiplex PCR; TCRdb's version includes in-frame clones alone and lacks a portion of them. The table lists roughly 180,000 clones, under 85% of them singletons, with approximately 2.9% in the top ten. The sequenced sample consisted of PBMCs. The receptors shown here come from a male donor in good health and CMV-seronegative. CDR3s include the opening cysteine and the closing phenylalanine or tryptophan. A D gene is named only where the DNA matches it firmly. The size entry is marked missing in some rows and otherwise reads once, few, many or a size class.

>TRBJ1-5|TRBV19|.|.
CASSIQGYQPQHF
TGTGCCAGTAGCATCCAGGGTTATCAGCCCCAGCATTTT
>TRBJ2-7|TRBV28|.|.
CASSSPGQYEQYF
TGTGCCAGCAGTTCTCCGGGACAATACGAGCAGTACTTC
>TRBJ2-1|TRBV28|.|.
CASSSYSSRRYEQFF
TGTGCCAGCAGTTCCTACTCCTCTAGGCGATATGAGCAGTTCTTC
>TRBJ2-2|TRBV19|.|few
CASSIGNSDTGELFF
TGTGCCAGTAGTATAGGAAACAGTGACACCGGGGAGCTGTTTTTT
>TRBJ1-2|TRBV28|.|.
CASSLTAYGYTF
TGTGCCAGCAGCCTTACAGCCTATGGCTACACCTTC
>TRBJ1-1|TRBV7-8|.|.
CASSPLEARTEAFF
TGTGCCAGCAGCCCCCTGGAAGCGAGGACTGAAGCTTTCTTT
>TRBJ2-1|TRBV6-1|TRBD2|.
CASSGTSGSSEQFF
TGTGCCAGCAGTGGGACTAGCGGATCATCTGAGCAGTTCTTC
>TRBJ2-5|TRBV11-2|TRBD1|.
CASSFRFAHRGEETQYF
TGTGCCAGCAGCTTCCGCTTTGCCCACAGGGGGGAAGAGACCCAGTACTTC
>TRBJ1-5|TRBV6-5|TRBD1|.
CASSRTGGDNQPQHF
TGTGCCAGCAGTCGGACAGGGGGAGACAATCAGCCCCAGCATTTT
>TRBJ1-5|TRBV19|TRBD1|.
CASKRTGDSNQPQHF
TGTGCCAGTAAAAGGACAGGGGATAGCAATCAGCCCCAGCATTTT
>TRBJ1-1|TRBV2|TRBD1|.
CASRPVPGGTEAFF
TGTGCCAGCAGACCCGTACCAGGGGGCACTGAAGCTTTCTTT
>TRBJ1-2|TRBV20-1|.|.
CSAPAGGYTF
TGCAGTGCTCCGGCGGGAGGCTACACCTTC
>TRBJ2-6|TRBV7-8|.|.
CASSPSSGANVLTF
TGTGCCAGCAGCCCTAGCTCTGGGGCCAACGTCCTGACTTTC
>TRBJ2-7|TRBV6-5|TRBD1|few
CASSPTGNSQYF
TGTGCCAGCAGCCCGACAGGGAATTCGCAGTACTTC
>TRBJ1-1|TRBV6-6|TRBD1|.
CASRSGGQNTEAFF
TGTGCCAGCAGATCAGGGGGGCAGAACACTGAAGCTTTCTTT
>TRBJ2-5|TRBV5-1|.|.
CASSWLTVGETQYF
TGCGCCAGCAGCTGGCTGACAGTCGGGGAGACCCAGTACTTC
>TRBJ2-1|TRBV15|.|.
CATSRDPLALGEQFF
TGTGCCACCAGCAGAGATCCCTTGGCACTCGGGGAGCAGTTCTTC
>TRBJ2-1|TRBV29-1|.|once
CSVDTAGSYNEQFF
TGCAGCGTTGACACCGCGGGTTCCTACAATGAGCAGTTCTTC
>TRBJ2-3|TRBV4-3|.|few
CASSRGLGTEDTQYF
TGCGCCAGCAGCCGCGGACTCGGCACGGAGGATACGCAGTATTTT
>TRBJ1-5|TRBV4-1|TRBD1|once
CASSQADRVGLQPQHF
TGCGCCAGCAGCCAAGCGGACAGGGTAGGTCTTCAGCCCCAGCATTTT
>TRBJ2-1|TRBV11-2|.|.
CASSFGFSASYNEQFF
TGTGCCAGCAGCTTCGGGTTCTCGGCTTCTTACAATGAGCAGTTCTTC
>TRBJ1-1|TRBV18|.|.
CASSPRETEAFF
TGTGCCAGCTCACCACGAGAAACTGAAGCTTTCTTT
>TRBJ2-7|TRBV5-6|.|.
CASSLYSYEQYF
TGTGCCAGCAGCTTGTACAGCTACGAGCAGTACTTC
>TRBJ2-6|TRBV4-3|.|.
CASSQDQGQSSGANVLTF
TGCGCCAGCAGCCAAGATCAGGGCCAAAGCTCTGGGGCCAACGTCCTGACTTTC
>TRBJ2-5|TRBV28|TRBD2|.
CASSLGVGGGGETQYF
TGTGCCAGCAGTTTAGGAGTCGGCGGGGGAGGGGAGACCCAGTACTTC
>TRBJ1-1|TRBV19|TRBD1|few
CASRGQGATEAFF
TGTGCCAGTAGGGGACAGGGGGCAACTGAAGCTTTCTTT
>TRBJ1-6|TRBV6-6|.|.
CASSYANRANSPLHF
TGTGCCAGCAGTTACGCGAACAGGGCTAATTCACCCCTCCACTTT
>TRBJ1-1|TRBV10-3|.|.
CAIRLPGDTEAFF
TGTGCCATCAGACTACCAGGGGACACTGAAGCTTTCTTT
>TRBJ1-2|TRBV30|.|.
CAWYPTGHGYTF
TGTGCCTGGTACCCCACAGGACATGGCTACACCTTC
>TRBJ1-2|TRBV16|TRBD1|.
CASSQRTGDYGYTF
TGTGCCAGCAGCCAGCGGACAGGGGACTATGGCTACACCTTC
>TRBJ2-7|TRBV6-1|.|.
CASVRQAGGYEQYF
TGTGCCAGCGTTCGGCAGGCCGGAGGCTACGAGCAGTACTTC
>TRBJ1-1|TRBV29-1|TRBD1|.
CSLRQGRHTEAFF
TGCAGCTTACGACAGGGTAGGCACACTGAAGCTTTCTTT
>TRBJ2-2|TRBV4-1|.|.
CASSQETGRTGELFF
TGCGCCAGCAGCCAAGAAACAGGGAGAACTGGGGAGCTGTTTTTT
>TRBJ1-5|TRBV6-5|.|.
CASSDRMTGFQPQHF
TGTGCCAGCAGCGACCGGATGACAGGTTTCCAGCCCCAGCATTTT
>TRBJ1-1|TRBV7-3|.|.
CASSLEPGTEAFF
TGTGCCAGCAGCTTAGAGCCGGGCACTGAAGCTTTCTTT
>TRBJ2-1|TRBV10-3|TRBD2|.
CAISESLAGGDNEQFF
TGTGCCATCAGTGAGTCCCTGGCGGGGGGGGACAATGAGCAGTTCTTC
>TRBJ2-3|TRBV7-2|.|.
CASSSSSTDTQYF
TGTGCCAGCAGCTCCTCTAGCACAGATACGCAGTATTTT
>TRBJ2-5|TRBV7-3|TRBD2|.
CASSLTSREGTQYF
TGTGCCAGCAGCCTGACTAGCCGTGAAGGGACCCAGTACTTC
>TRBJ1-1|TRBV5-1|.|few
CASKQGPTNTEAFF
TGCGCCAGCAAACAGGGACCGACGAACACTGAAGCTTTCTTT
>TRBJ2-7|TRBV21-1|.|few
CASSQLFAGSGYEQYF
TGTGCCAGCAGCCAACTTTTCGCTGGATCGGGCTACGAGCAGTACTTC
>TRBJ2-7|TRBV10-3|.|.
CAISERGGGSGEQYF
TGTGCCATCAGTGAGAGGGGGGGAGGCTCGGGCGAGCAGTACTTC
>TRBJ1-5|TRBV30|.|.
CAWSAGQSNQPQHF
TGTGCCTGGAGCGCCGGACAGTCCAATCAGCCCCAGCATTTT
>TRBJ2-2|TRBV4-3|.|.
CASSQAGWAGELFF
TGCGCCAGCAGCCAAGCCGGGTGGGCCGGGGAGCTGTTTTTT
>TRBJ1-5|TRBV30|TRBD1|.
CAWSPTGDQPQHF
TGTGCCTGGAGTCCGACAGGGGATCAGCCCCAGCATTTT
>TRBJ1-2|TRBV29-1|TRBD1|once
CSVGNRGKQDGYTF
TGCAGCGTCGGAAACAGGGGAAAGCAAGATGGCTACACCTTC
>TRBJ1-5|TRBV6-1|.|.
CASRLQGHSNQPQHF
TGTGCCAGCAGACTACAGGGTCACAGCAATCAGCCCCAGCATTTT
>TRBJ2-7|TRBV15|TRBD1|.
CATSRDGGQGTYEQYF
TGTGCCACCAGCAGAGATGGGGGACAGGGAACCTACGAGCAGTACTTC
>TRBJ2-7|TRBV28|TRBD1|.
CASSPGTGVGEQYF
TGTGCCAGCAGTCCCGGGACAGGGGTAGGCGAGCAGTACTTC
>TRBJ2-4|TRBV11-2|TRBD2|once
CASRGTSGKNIQYF
TGTGCCAGCCGCGGGACTAGCGGCAAAAACATTCAGTACTTC
>TRBJ1-5|TRBV28|.|few
CASRLGGSNQPQHF
TGTGCCAGCAGGTTGGGCGGGTCCAATCAGCCCCAGCATTTT
>TRBJ1-2|TRBV5-4|TRBD1|.
CASSLRDRVRYGYTF
TGTGCCAGCAGCTTGCGGGACAGGGTTCGATATGGCTACACCTTC
>TRBJ1-2|TRBV1|.|.
CTSSQALRDSFYGYTF
TGCACCAGCAGCCAAGCCCTCCGGGACAGTTTTTATGGCTACACCTTC
>TRBJ2-7|TRBV30|TRBD2|.
CAWTLTAGGGYEQYF
TGTGCCTGGACCCTAACCGCGGGAGGGGGGTACGAGCAGTACTTC
>TRBJ2-7|TRBV20-1|.|.
CSAPLAYEQYF
TGCAGTGCCCCACTAGCTTACGAGCAGTACTTC
>TRBJ2-2|TRBV19|.|once
CASRSTAVNTGELFF
TGTGCCAGTAGATCGACGGCGGTCAACACCGGGGAGCTGTTTTTT
>TRBJ1-1|TRBV30|TRBD1|few
CAWRARGQENTEAFF
TGTGCCTGGAGGGCCAGAGGACAGGAGAACACTGAAGCTTTCTTT
>TRBJ2-3|TRBV4-2|TRBD2|.
CASSPQTSGSAADTQYF
TGTGCCAGCAGCCCTCAGACTAGCGGGAGTGCGGCAGATACGCAGTATTTT
>TRBJ2-5|TRBV28|.|.
CASSFTTYQETQYF
TGTGCCAGCAGTTTCACCACATACCAAGAGACCCAGTACTTC
>TRBJ1-1|TRBV5-1|.|once
CASSHGGASMGTEAFF
TGCGCCAGCAGCCACGGGGGGGCTAGTATGGGAACTGAAGCTTTCTTT
>TRBJ2-7|TRBV30|.|.
CAWSLDSYEQYF
TGTGCCTGGAGTTTGGACAGCTACGAGCAGTACTTC